This entry concerns a single T cell receptor (beta chain). The ends lost 4 bases at V and 8 bases at J; junction bases unmatched: 16. This CDR3 has 17 amino acids. CDR1 and CDR2 (germline): SGHAT, FQNNGV. In the authors' methods: Reference gene primers were amplified, and this amplification served to estimate nucleated cell counts. Generated by immunoSEQ multiplex PCR, the TCRdb table keeps only in-frame clones and is missing some. V and J calls and clone size are given by that table; D and trimming were obtained from the DNA. The table shows approximately 300,000 clones, with 83% occurring only once. This specimen comes from a study of blood T cell repertoires in COVID-19.

The genes are TRBV11-2 and TRBJ2-1; 8 bases line up with TRBD2. The specimen sequenced was peripheral blood. The receptor was derived from a woman aged 45-59 years with acute or convalescent COVID-19. CDR3 DNA sequence: TGTGCCAGCAGCTCTCAAAGGGACTGGACTAGCAAGGATGAGCAGTTCTTC. Its translation: CASSSQRDWTSKDEQFF.